The T cell receptor beta chain described here comes from a study of a mutant IDH1 vaccine in newly diagnosed glioma. Whole-study context: Radiotherapy alone preceded vaccination by 4-6 weeks; alternatively, vaccination started with temozolomide cycles. Standard pretreatment was either radiotherapy, temozolomide, or, for most, radiochemotherapy with temozolomide.

To note about this clone: What it binds is unknown.

The data were produced by immunoSEQ multiplex PCR, yet TCRdb's version contains in-frame clones alone and is incomplete. In the table there are 40,000 or so clones, approximately 91% of which are singletons. The time point here: week 5, during vaccination. A single vaccine dose contained 300 ug of mutant IDH1 20-mer peptide, and topical imiquimod was used with it. Per the germline V gene, CDR1 is SGHRS and CDR2 is YFSETQ. The CDR3 spans 12 residues. V lost 4 bases and J 4 bases, leaving 6 bases between the germline ends. Study observations and caveats: Vaccine-induced responses were seen in around 93% of patients, spanning several MHC alleles.

The V call is TRBV5-1, the J call TRBJ2-1; D is undetermined. This TCR was recovered from a man aged 50 or older with glioma. Sequencing was performed on PBMCs, taken from a glioma patient whose treatment included an IDH1 peptide vaccine. CDR3 protein: CASSITYNEQFF. CDR3 DNA sequence: TGCGCCAGCAGCATAACGTACAATGAGCAGTTCTTC.